The clone carrying this T cell receptor beta chain was recorded many times. Its antigen remains unidentified. This entry belongs to a study of CD8 T cells in ankylosing spondylitis. Findings of the study overall: Blood from ankylosing spondylitis patients appeared to carry a characteristic roughly eight-variant TCR beta motif. Earlier work had already found some motif variants in reactive arthritis synovial fluid and blood. Disease-associated clones were reportedly significantly overrepresented in matched ankylosing spondylitis synovial fluid.

Scientists made TCR beta libraries using quantitative 5'-RACE with molecular barcodes. TCRdb reanalysed the 5' RACE reads using MiXCR and keeps one entry per CDR3 protein. Of fewer than 500,000 distinct CDR3 sequences in the sample, roughly 25% were seen once. The CDR3 sequence is 14 residues long. The germline V and J ends were trimmed by 1 base and 2 bases, with 3 bases remaining between them. Germline V gene lookup returns CDR1 SGHTA and CDR2 FQGNSA. The genes are TRBV7-2 and TRBJ2-6; D remains ambiguous. The sequencing input was blood, either unsorted or a sorted T cell fraction (not recorded which). The clonotype comes from a male donor with ankylosing spondylitis. The CDR3 sequence: CASSLGTGANVLTF. The CDR3 coding sequence is TGTGCCAGCAGCTTAGGGACTGGGGCCAACGTCCTGACTTTC.